The rows below give T cell receptor beta chains drawn from one sample of a study of T cell repertoires in ileal Crohn's disease. Clones were sequenced by immunoSEQ multiplex PCR, and TCRdb holds only the in-frame ones, with some missing. The table includes around 11,000 clones, more than 75% detected once. The specimen sequenced was ileal tissue. The source is an adult with Crohn's disease. Both conserved end residues are part of each CDR3. Each record gives: CDR3 protein, V gene, CDR3 length, D gene, J gene. D genes are given only for firm matches.

CASSSRGQREQYF,TRBV19,13,NA,TRBJ2-7
CASSSGLRTGELFF,TRBV7-7,14,NA,TRBJ2-2
CACRDEKLFF,TRBV30,10,NA,TRBJ1-4
CASSQDLSRGGELFF,TRBV4-2,15,NA,TRBJ2-2
CASSLTGYDGYTF,TRBV6-5,13,TRBD1,TRBJ1-2
CASSLGQGNYGYTF,TRBV5-1,14,NA,TRBJ1-2
CAWSGGRGRTLHF,TRBV30,13,NA,TRBJ1-6
CASSLMWNTEAFF,TRBV5-1,13,NA,TRBJ1-1
CASSTRQGTYGYTF,TRBV5-8,14,TRBD1,TRBJ1-2
CASSATPGLAGGPGEQYF,TRBV9,18,TRBD2,TRBJ2-7
CASSLEASGSYEQYF,TRBV7-2,15,TRBD2,TRBJ2-7
CASSWGALSGNTIYF,TRBV5-1,15,NA,TRBJ1-3
CASSRGFRGSRTDTQYF,TRBV4-3,17,NA,TRBJ2-3
CASSLRTGDLSGANVLTF,TRBV5-1,18,TRBD1,TRBJ2-6
CASSKRGSTNEKLFF,TRBV6-5,15,NA,TRBJ1-4